The clone carrying this T cell receptor beta chain was counted at least ten times. The antigen remains undetermined. The source of the sample is a study of T cells after yellow fever vaccination. Overall study findings and caveats: The study re-detected most primary-vaccination clones after the booster (approximately 97% CD4, roughly 85% CD8). A minor fraction of clonotypes spanned both CD4 and CD8 compartments.

TCRdb ran MiXCR on the 5' RACE reads and lists one entry per CDR3 protein. This table holds about 75,000 distinct CDR3 sequences, around 7.9% found once. The clonotype originates from a man in his late teens or twenties who received the YFV17D yellow fever vaccine. The sample in question was CD8+ T cells sorted from PBMCs, obtained less than 11 days after the first yellow fever vaccination.

CDR3 bases: TGTGCCAGCAGTTACCCGGGACAGGGATACCTCTCCTACGAGCAGTACTTC. This sequence encodes CASSYPGQGYLSYEQYF. V is TRBV6-2 or TRBV6-3 and J is TRBJ2-7; TRBD1 matches 9 bases. CDR1 and CDR2 from the germline V gene are MNHEY and SVGEGT. V dropped 2 bases and J dropped 0; count of bases not matched to a gene: 8. The CDR3 is 17 amino acids.